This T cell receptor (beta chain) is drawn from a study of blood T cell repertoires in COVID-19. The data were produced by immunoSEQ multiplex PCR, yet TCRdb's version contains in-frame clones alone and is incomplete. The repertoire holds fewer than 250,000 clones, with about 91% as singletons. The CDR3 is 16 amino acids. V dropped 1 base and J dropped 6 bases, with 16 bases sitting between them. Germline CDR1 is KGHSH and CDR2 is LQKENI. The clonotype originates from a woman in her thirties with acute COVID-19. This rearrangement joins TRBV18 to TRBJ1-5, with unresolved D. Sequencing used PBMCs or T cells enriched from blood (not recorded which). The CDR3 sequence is CASSPLRANRGQPQHF. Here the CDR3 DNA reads TGTGCCAGCTCACCACTGAGGGCGAATCGGGGTCAGCCCCAGCATTTT.